The 30 T cell receptor beta chains given below trace back to one sample, sequenced in a study of T cell changes during pregnancy in multiple sclerosis. Using immunoSEQ multiplex PCR, the repertoire was profiled, and TCRdb retains in-frame clones only, with some absent. The data show 69,000 or so clones, 85% to 95% seen once. The material sequenced was peripheral blood, taken before pregnancy. The receptors shown here come from a female donor with multiple sclerosis, enrolled in a pregnancy study.

The V call is TRBV19, the J call TRBJ2-2; D might be TRBD1 (5 bases). V was cut by 0 bases and J by 5 bases, with 13 bases left in between. The CDR3 covers 16 residues. CDR1 is LNHDA, CDR2 SQIVND, per germline (reference sequence). The CDR3 is CASSIDPDPGTGELFF. DNA of the CDR3: TGTGCCAGTAGTATAGATCCAGATCCAGGGACCGGGGAGCTGTTTTTT. Based on the CDR3 plus reference TRBV19 and TRBJ2-2, the full variable domain is DGGITQSPKYLFRKEGQNVTLSCEQNLNHDAMYWYRQDPGQGLRLIYYSQIVNDFQKGDIAEGYSVSREKKESFPLTVTSAQKNPTAFYLCASSIDPDPGTGELFFGEGSRLTVL.

CDR3 DNA sequence: TGTGCCAGTAGTATAGCGGGCAGGGCGGCGGAGACCCAGTACTTC. Translated, it gives CASSIAGRAAETQYF. The chain carries TRBV19 and TRBJ2-5; TRBD1 might be the D (5 bases). In germline, CDR1 is LNHDA, CDR2 SQIVND (reference sequence). With 1 base removed from V and 5 bases from J, the gap between germline ends came to 14 bases. The CDR3 is 15 amino acids.

The genes are TRBV5-1 and TRBJ2-2; the D gene is possibly TRBD1 (5 bases). V dropped 2 bases and J dropped 4 bases, with 12 bases sitting between them. Germline CDR1 and CDR2: SGHRS and YFSETQ. The CDR3 extends over 15 amino acids. The CDR3 nucleotides read TGCGCCAGCAGCTTTTGGCAGGGCGGCACCGGGGAGCTGTTTTTT. It translates to CASSFWQGGTGELFF.

As concerns this clone: Here the CDR3 omits its conserved ending phenylalanine or tryptophan, so a read error is the likely source. Because the CDR3's place on the DNA is in doubt, the DNA is left out and the CDR3 is given as listed by TCRdb. The chain uses TRBV5-6 and TRBJ2-7; the D call of TRBD2 is as the table states it, not checked on the DNA. A total of 13 residues make up the CDR3, ends included. CDR1 SGHDT and CDR2 YYEEEE come from the germline V gene. CDR3 loop: CASSSGAGYRPNL.

CDR3 bases: TGTGCCAGCAGTGATACAGGGGGCTATGGCTACACCTTC. It specifies CASSDTGGYGYTF. The chain uses TRBV6-4 and TRBJ1-2, with TRBD1 identical over 8 bases. V lost 3 bases to trimming and J lost 4 bases; unmatched junction nucleotides: 1. Germline assignment: CDR1 MRHNA and CDR2 SNTAGT. The CDR3 has 13 amino acids.

The CDR3 DNA sequence: TGTGCCAGCAGCTTAGTTGGGACTAGCAACCACGAGCAGTACTTC. It translates to CASSLVGTSNHEQYF. This chain joins TRBV11-2 and TRBJ2-7, with 9 bases fitting TRBD2. The CDR3 spans 15 residues. Germline CDR1 and CDR2: SGHAT and FQNNGV. The V gene end was trimmed by 1 base and the J gene end by 5 bases; junction bases not matched to a gene: 6.

The chain joins TRBV9 to TRBJ2-3; D is uncertain. V was cut by 3 bases and J by 2 bases, with 4 bases left in between. This CDR3 is built from 12 residues. Germline V gene sequence: CDR1 SGDLS, CDR2 YYNGEE. CDR3 protein: CASSGDTDTQYF. As DNA, the CDR3 is TGTGCCAGCAGCGGAGACACAGATACGCAGTATTTT.

To note about this clone: As the CDR3 is not closed by the conserved phenylalanine or tryptophan, this likely results from a read error. The rearrangement joins TRBV4-1 to TRBJ1-1; the D gene is possibly TRBD1 (5 bases). Germline V gene data show CDR1 as MGHRA and CDR2 as YSYEKL. V lost 0 bases to trimming and J lost 1 base, with 6 bases between them. The CDR3 extends over 14 amino acids. The CDR3 sequence is CASSQDGQNTEAFL. The CDR3 nucleotides read TGCGCCAGCAGCCAAGATGGACAGAACACTGAAGCTTTCCTT.

The gene calls are TRBV19 and TRBJ2-5; 12 bases are shared with TRBD2. Germline assignment: CDR1 LNHDA and CDR2 SQIVND (reference sequence). The CDR3 has 17 residues. Unmatched junction bases numbered 3, after V lost 0 bases and J lost 1 base. CDR3 region: CASSIEGTSGFQETQYF. The CDR3 nucleotides are TGTGCCAGTAGTATAGAGGGGACTAGCGGGTTCCAAGAGACCCAGTACTTC.

The chain is built from TRBV19 and TRBJ2-1, with 11 bases lining up with TRBD1. The V segment lost 7 bases and the J segment 5 bases; nucleotides outside the gene matches: 4. This CDR3 region has 14 residues. Per germline, CDR1 LNHDA and CDR2 SQIVND (reference sequence). In DNA form, the CDR3 reads TGTGCCAGTAAACCGGGACAGGGGGACAATGAGCAGTTCTTC. This encodes CASKPGQGDNEQFF.

The gene calls are TRBV6-5 and TRBJ2-3; D may be TRBD1 (6 bases). V lost 2 bases, J lost 0 bases, and 9 bases lay in between. The CDR3 contains 15 residues. Looked up from germline, CDR1 is MNHEY and CDR2 is SVGAGI. The CDR3 DNA sequence: TGTGCCAGCAGTTACCTGGGGGCTAGCACAGATACGCAGTATTTT. Translated: CASSYLGASTDTQYF.

The V and J genes are TRBV5-4 and TRBJ2-1; D perhaps matches TRBD2 (6 bases). Trimming stripped 0 bases from V and 0 bases from J, with 7 bases between. The CDR3 loop spans 15 amino acids. The germline V gene has CDR1 SGHNT and CDR2 YYREEE (reference sequence). Here the CDR3 DNA reads TGTGCCAGCAGCTTGGTACTAGCCTCCTACAATGAGCAGTTCTTC. Amino acids: CASSLVLASYNEQFF.

The chain combines TRBV27 with TRBJ2-7; 7 positions match TRBD2. There are 13 residues in the CDR3. Germline V gene lookup returns CDR1 MNHEY and CDR2 SMNVEV (reference sequence). V gave up 6 bases and J gave up 0 bases; unmatched junction bases: 2. CDR3 nucleotide sequence: TGTGCCAGCAGACTAGCGTACTCCTACGAGCAGTACTTC. Translating it yields CASRLAYSYEQYF.

The chain recombines TRBV7-2 with TRBJ2-7; possible D gene TRBD1, 6 bases. The length of the CDR3 is 16 residues. CDR1 is SGHTA, CDR2 FQGNSA, per germline. Trimming pared 5 bases from V and 3 bases from J, leaving 20 bases between. In nucleotides, the CDR3 is TGTGCCAGCAGCCTCCCGAGGGACATAAAAGGCTACGAGCAGTACTTC. Its translation is CASSLPRDIKGYEQYF.

This clone was seen only a few times. J is TRBJ2-1 and V is TRBV10-2, with 9 bases aligning to TRBD2. CDR1 and CDR2 from the germline V gene are WSHSY and SAAADI. This CDR3 contains 14 residues. The trim removed 4 bases at V and 8 bases at J, leaving 6 bases unmatched. The CDR3 region is CASSVREGGHEQFF. As DNA, the CDR3 is TGCGCCAGCAGTGTGCGGGAGGGGGGCCATGAGCAGTTCTTC.

Here the CDR3 reads CASSQLLALGETQYF. The DNA of the CDR3 is TGTGCCAGCAGCCAACTACTAGCTCTTGGTGAGACCCAGTACTTC. V usage is TRBV14 and J usage is TRBJ2-5; D is perhaps TRBD2 (6 bases). Trimming took 2 bases from V and 5 from J, leaving 15 bases between them. The CDR3 is made up of 15 amino acids. The V gene's germline CDR1 is SGHDN and CDR2 FVKESK.

The chain carries TRBV12-5 and TRBJ1-5, with D perhaps TRBD1 (6 bases). V gave up 1 base and J gave up 2 bases, with 9 bases separating them. There are 15 residues in the CDR3. CDR1 is LGHNT and CDR2 is FRNRAP in the germline V gene. The CDR3 sequence is CASGLEGGGNQPQHF. In nucleotides, the CDR3 is TGTGCTAGTGGTTTGGAGGGGGGGGGCAATCAGCCCCAGCATTTT.

The chain uses TRBV11-1 and TRBJ2-7; D may be TRBD2 (6 bases). CDR3 size: 15 residues. Germline CDR1 and CDR2: SGHAT and FQDESV (reference sequence). V was clipped by 3 bases and J by 2 bases, with 14 bases between them. CDR3 amino acids: CASSFQIGGAYEQYF. CDR3 coding DNA: TGTGCCAGCAGCTTTCAAATCGGAGGGGCCTACGAGCAGTACTTC. Based on the CDR3 plus reference TRBV11-1 and TRBJ2-7, the full variable domain is EAEVAQSPRYKITEKSQAVAFWCDPISGHATLYWYRQILGQGPELLVQFQDESVVDDSQLPKDRFSAERLKGVDSTLKIQPAELGDSAMYLCASSFQIGGAYEQYFGPGTRLTVT.

The genes are TRBV18 and TRBJ1-2; D is ambiguous. Trimming took off 3 bases at V and 4 bases at J, with 18 bases between the two ends. CDR1 is KGHSH and CDR2 is LQKENI in the germline V gene. The CDR3 runs to 16 residues. The CDR3 DNA follows: TGTGCCAGCTCACCCTCGTCCAGATTATCCTCCTATGGCTACACCTTC. It yields the protein CASSPSSRLSSYGYTF.

The CDR3 spells CASSLSGTGYAQSSYNEQFF. Here the CDR3 DNA reads TGTGCCAGTAGCCTTAGTGGGACAGGGTATGCGCAAAGCTCCTACAATGAGCAGTTCTTC. The chain employs TRBV19 and TRBJ2-1; 9 positions match TRBD1. V gave up 6 bases and J gave up 0 bases; unmatched junction bases: 18. The CDR3 runs to 20 residues. From germline, CDR1 is LNHDA and CDR2 SQIVND (reference sequence).

CDR3 DNA sequence: TGTGCCAGCAGCTTAGCCCGAGCGAACACTGAAGCTTTCTTT. This translates into CASSLARANTEAFF. The V call is TRBV11-2, the J call TRBJ1-1; D gene uncertain. Germline V gene lookup returns CDR1 SGHAT and CDR2 FQNNGV. There are 14 residues in the CDR3. The V gene lost 1 base and the J gene lost 1 base, with 7 bases spanning the gap.

This chain links TRBV2 with TRBJ2-6; D might be TRBD2 (5 bases). The CDR3 extends over 14 amino acids. CDR1 is SNHLY, CDR2 FYNNEI, per germline. Deletions cut 6 bases from V and 8 bases from J, with 14 bases between. The chain's CDR3 is CASRAGLFSNVLTF. CDR3 DNA: TGTGCCAGCAGAGCAGGACTGTTTTCCAACGTCCTGACTTTC.

The chain couples TRBV4-1 to TRBJ2-5; D not resolved. V lost 0 bases to trimming and J lost 3 bases, with 11 bases between them. The CDR3 contains 15 residues. CDR1 is MGHRA, CDR2 YSYEKL, per germline. Here the CDR3 DNA reads TGCGCCAGCAGCCAAGAGTTTCTAAGAAAAGAGACCCAGTACTTC. It codes for CASSQEFLRKETQYF.

This clone occurred once. The rearrangement joins TRBV19 to TRBJ2-3; possibly TRBD2 for D (6 bases). V was shortened by 5 bases and J by 0 bases, with 9 bases between the two germline ends. The CDR3 runs to 14 residues. Germline V gene lookup returns CDR1 LNHDA and CDR2 SQIVND (reference sequence). CDR3 amino acids: CASSEGTSTDTQYF. In DNA form, the CDR3 reads TGTGCCAGTAGTGAGGGGACTAGCACAGATACGCAGTATTTT.

The chain combines TRBV28 with TRBJ2-5, with 13 bases fitting TRBD2. This CDR3 is built from 16 residues. CDR1 and CDR2 (germline): MDHEN, SYDVKM. V dropped 5 bases and J dropped 4; count of bases not matched to a gene: 7. The CDR3 region has the DNA TGTGCCAGCAGTAGAATCGGGACTAGCGGGATAGAGACCCAGTACTTC. Protein: CASSRIGTSGIETQYF.

The CDR3 DNA reads as TGTGCCAGCAGTCCGGGTTACACTTACCCCTACGAGCAGTACTTC. Protein product: CASSPGYTYPYEQYF. This rearrangement joins TRBV28 to TRBJ2-7; D gene unclear. V gave up 5 bases and J gave up 2 bases, with 16 bases separating them. Germline loops: CDR1 MDHEN, CDR2 SYDVKM. The CDR3 spans 15 residues.

The chain has TRBV11-2 and TRBJ2-3; possible D gene TRBD2, 5 bases. This CDR3 has 15 residues. Germline CDR1 reads SGHAT; CDR2 reads FQNNGV. Between the trimmed V and J ends, which lost 1 base and 3 bases, there was a span of 11 bases. CDR3 DNA sequence: TGTGCCAGCAGCTTAGCGGGATTAAGTACAGATACGCAGTATTTT. Residues: CASSLAGLSTDTQYF.

A word on this clone: This sample also contains other DNA sequences that code for the same CDR3. This chain links TRBV28 with TRBJ2-7; 14 bases fit TRBD2. Germline V gives CDR1 MDHEN, CDR2 SYDVKM. Unmatched junction bases numbered 5, after V lost 5 bases and J lost 5 bases. There are 15 residues in the CDR3. This CDR3 is CASSPGLAGGHEQYF. The CDR3 DNA is TGTGCCAGCAGTCCTGGACTAGCGGGAGGACACGAGCAGTACTTC.

The V call is TRBV7-9, the J call TRBJ1-4; no firm D call. V lost 2 bases and J 0 bases, leaving 13 bases between the germline ends. The V gene's germline CDR1 is SEHNR and CDR2 FQNEAQ (reference sequence). The CDR3 runs to 17 residues. The CDR3 DNA reads TGTGCCAGCAGCTTACACGTGGGAGTTGCAACTAATGAAAAACTGTTTTTT. Translated: CASSLHVGVATNEKLFF.

The chain links TRBV6-4 to TRBJ2-1; tentative D call: TRBD1 (5 bases). Trimming cost V 0 bases and J 7 bases, with 13 bases left between them. Germline CDR1 MRHNA, CDR2 SNTAGT. This CDR3 contains 15 residues. DNA for the CDR3: TGTGCCAGCAGTGACTCGACAGCGCCAGGGAATGAGCAGTTCTTC. Its translation is CASSDSTAPGNEQFF.